This T cell receptor (beta chain) was identified during a study of T-cell memory formation after mild COVID-19. Overall study results and limits: Within pre-infection memory, some responding clones were found, suggesting cross-reactive memory joined.

One entry per CDR3 protein results from TCRdb running MiXCR on the 5' RACE reads. The sample has around 320,000 distinct CDR3 sequences; 25% to 30% are singletons. Comments on this clonotype: As yet, its antigen is unknown.

The sequenced sample consisted of PBMCs or a T cell subset sorted from them (not recorded which). The sequence was obtained from an adult woman who had mild COVID-19 (a few samples of this study predate the infection). Cell type and time point are not known.

The CDR3 loop reads CSARGEAGGPSYEQYF. The CDR3 DNA reads TGCAGTGCTAGAGGGGAAGCGGGAGGGCCCTCCTACGAGCAGTACTTC. This chain links TRBV20-1 with TRBJ2-7, with 10 bases matching TRBD2. The CDR3 runs to 16 residues. Germline V gives CDR1 DFQATT, CDR2 SNEGSKA (reference sequence). V lost 1 base, J lost 0 bases, and 6 bases stayed unmatched.